This T cell receptor beta chain derives from a study of CD4 T cells in relation to SARS-CoV-2 and coronaviruses. Germline V CDR1 and CDR2: SGHRS, YFSETQ. The CDR3 consists of 18 residues. The J segment lost 1 base and the V segment lost 2 bases, leaving 10 bases of the junction unmatched. Of note for this clone: What it recognizes is unknown.

The unexposed donors gave CD4+ T cells in about 2011-2018, prior to COVID-19. The cells were cultured for roughly 11 days before CD4+ T cells were isolated. PBMCs were plated at about 2 million per well in IL-2-containing medium. Sequenced by immunoSEQ multiplex PCR; TCRdb stores in-frame clones only, minus some. In the table there are roughly 20,000 clones, around four fifths of which are singletons. The TCR sequence derives from a human donor in good health. V and J are TRBV5-1 and TRBJ2-1, with 9 nucleotides matching TRBD2. The sample was CD4+ T cells from PBMCs, cultured in vitro. The CDR3 is CASSFRFAGGVSYNEQFF. The CDR3, as DNA: TGCGCCAGCAGCTTCAGGTTCGCGGGAGGGGTTTCCTACAATGAGCAGTTCTTC.